This entry lists 14 T cell receptor beta chains sequenced from one sample in a study of cytomegalovirus exposure and HLA in healthy donors (TCRdb year 2017). Library construction relied on the immunoSEQ multiplex PCR assay. For the multiplex PCR, a mixture combining 60 forward primers for TCR Vbeta segments and 13 reverse primers for TCR Jbeta segments was used. Imported from immuneACCESS, the table was reduced by TCRdb to in-frame sequences with V and J called. These copies leave out some clones; in studies compared against another copy, an unresolved V gene accounts for under half, and the cause of the remainder is not known. Counted in this sample were nearly 110,000 clones; roughly four fifths of them appeared once. 2.5% to 3.5% of the sample is in the top ten clones. Source material: PBMCs. These receptors were collected from a male donor in good health and CMV-seropositive.

CDR3 protein: CASSLAAGGQVKNTEAFF. The CDR3 DNA reads as TGTGCCAGCAGCTTAGCGGCCGGTGGACAAGTAAAGAACACTGAAGCTTTCTTT. The genes are TRBV7-9 and TRBJ1-1; a weak D match, TRBD1 (5 bases). Trimming left V 0 bases short and J 1 base short, with 18 bases between. This CDR3 is built from 18 residues. Germline V gene lookup returns CDR1 SEHNR and CDR2 FQNEAQ (reference sequence). Complete variable domain (other parts from reference TRBV7-9 and TRBJ1-1): DTGVSQNPRHKITKRGQNVTFRCDPISEHNRLYWYRQTLGQGPEFLTYFQNEAQLEKSRLLSDRFSAERPKGSFSTLEIQRTEQGDSAMYLCASSLAAGGQVKNTEAFFGQGTRLTVV.

The gene calls are TRBV29-1 and TRBJ2-5, with 15 positions matching TRBD2. Per the germline V gene, CDR1 is SQVTM and CDR2 is ANQGSEA. The CDR3 contains 16 residues. V was pared by 6 bases and J by 6 bases, with 11 bases of the junction left unmatched. This CDR3 is CSVDWTSGGARKTQYF. Written as DNA, the CDR3 is TGCAGCGTCGACTGGACTAGCGGGGGGGCCCGGAAGACCCAGTACTTC.

J is TRBJ1-1 and V is TRBV6-5; perhaps TRBD1 as D (6 bases). CDR3 size: 13 residues. Germline-derived CDR1 and CDR2 are MNHEY and SVGAGI. The V end lost 8 bases, the J end lost 1 base, and 11 bases lay between the germline ends. DNA for the CDR3: TGTGCCAGCTTTGGCAGGGGGAACACTGAAGCTTTCTTT. This sequence encodes CASFGRGNTEAFF.

This clone was recorded once. This chain joins TRBV7-2 and TRBJ1-3; 9 nucleotides agree with TRBD1. J lost 6 bases, V lost 4 bases, and 7 bases had no gene match. Germline V lookup: CDR1 SGHTA, CDR2 FQGNSA. The length of the CDR3 is 15 residues. CDR3 coding DNA: TGTGCCAGCAGCTCCTTTTGGACAGGGGTAAACACCATATATTTT. Translation: CASSSFWTGVNTIYF. Looking up the rest from reference TRBV7-2 and TRBJ1-3 gives the full variable domain: GAGVSQSPSNKVTEKGKDVELRCDPISGHTALYWYRQSLGQGLEFLIYFQGNSAPDKSGLPSDRFSAERTGGSVSTLTIQRTQQEDSAVYLCASSSFWTGVNTIYFGEGSWLTVV.

This clone was counted a few times. The rearrangement joins TRBV2 to TRBJ2-3; D remains ambiguous. V lost 6 bases, J lost 6 bases, and 7 bases lay in between. Germline V CDR1 and CDR2: SNHLY, FYNNEI. The CDR3 sequence is 11 residues long. CDR3 region: CASSPFDTQYF. CDR3 DNA: TGTGCCAGCAGCCCCTTTGATACGCAGTATTTT.

This chain connects TRBV6-5 to TRBJ2-1; 8 nucleotides align to TRBD1. Trimming cost V 7 bases and J 12 bases; bases outside gene matches: 5. CDR1 and CDR2 from the germline V gene are MNHEY and SVGAGI. The length of the CDR3 is 11 residues. CDR3 sequence: CASTDRGGQFF. CDR3 in DNA: TGTGCCAGCACCGACAGGGGCGGGCAGTTCTTC.

This clone was detected only a few times. Other DNA sequences in this specimen translate into the identical CDR3. This chain connects TRBV19 to TRBJ1-5; no clear D. The V end was cut by 3 bases, the J end by 4 bases, with 7 bases between. The germline V gene encodes CDR1 LNHDA and CDR2 SQIVND (reference sequence). This CDR3 has 13 residues. CDR3 region: CASSIRENQPQHF. CDR3 sequence (DNA): TGTGCCAGTAGTATCCGGGAGAATCAGCCCCAGCATTTT.

The chain combines TRBV5-1 with TRBJ2-3, with a possible D match to TRBD2 (6 bases). V was clipped by 0 bases and J by 0 bases, with 11 bases between them. Germline CDR1 reads SGHRS; CDR2 reads YFSETQ. CDR3 length equals 16 residues. CDR3 in DNA: TGCGCCAGCAGCTTGGTCGGGGGATCTAGCACAGATACGCAGTATTTT. Its translation: CASSLVGGSSTDTQYF.

The V call is TRBV7-9, the J call TRBJ2-3; 8 bases are a match to TRBD2. Germline values: CDR1 SEHNR, CDR2 FQNEAQ (reference sequence). The length of the CDR3 is 12 residues. The ends lost 6 bases at V and 8 bases at J; junction bases unmatched: 4. CDR3 sequence (DNA): TGTGCCAGCAGGCGGACTAGCTTTACGCAGTATTTT. Its protein product is CASRRTSFTQYF.

The chain joins TRBV7-2 to TRBJ2-5, with D possibly matching TRBD2 (6 bases). Germline V gene lookup returns CDR1 SGHTA and CDR2 FQGNSA. The CDR3 covers 15 residues. V was clipped by 1 base and J by 4 bases, with 13 bases between them. CDR3 nucleotides: TGTGCCAGCAGCTTAGAAGGAGGGCTGCTAGAGACCCAGTACTTC. Encoded protein: CASSLEGGLLETQYF.

There are a few counts of this clone. The genes are TRBV5-4 and TRBJ2-7; the D gene is possibly TRBD1 (6 bases). The germline V gene has CDR1 SGHNT and CDR2 YYREEE (reference sequence). The CDR3 consists of 14 residues. The V end lost 4 bases, the J end lost 0 bases, and 11 bases lay between the germline ends. This CDR3 reads CASSQKDSSYEQYF. CDR3 in DNA: TGTGCCAGCAGCCAAAAGGACAGCTCCTACGAGCAGTACTTC.

The chain combines TRBV9 with TRBJ2-2, with TRBD1 as a possible D gene (6 bases). V dropped 3 bases and J dropped 0 bases, with 9 bases sitting between them. Germline V gene sequence: CDR1 SGDLS, CDR2 YYNGEE. There are 15 residues in the CDR3. The CDR3 sequence is CASSGGQSNTGELFF. In nucleotides, the CDR3 is TGTGCCAGCAGCGGGGGACAATCGAACACCGGGGAGCTGTTTTTT.

The chain uses TRBV7-9 and TRBJ2-1; tentatively, D is TRBD1 (6 bases). CDR1 is SEHNR and CDR2 is FQNEAQ in the germline V gene (reference sequence). V gave up 3 bases and J gave up 7 bases, with 16 bases separating them. The CDR3 has 15 amino acids. DNA of the CDR3: TGTGCCAGCAGCTTTCTCAGCGGCAGGGGTAATGAGCAGTTCTTC. Its protein is CASSFLSGRGNEQFF.

This clone was seen only once. The gene calls are TRBV11-2 and TRBJ2-2; no definite D call. Germline lookup yields CDR1 SGHAT and CDR2 FQNNGV. V was shortened by 4 bases and J by 3 bases, with 15 bases between the two germline ends. This CDR3 region has 16 residues. Here the CDR3 DNA reads TGTGCCAGCAGCTCCCTCCCGTTAGGAGACACCGGGGAGCTGTTTTTT. Amino acids: CASSSLPLGDTGELFF.